The sequence of this T cell receptor beta chain was determined in a study of human T cells and chemical hapten exposure. Study information: Patients, predominantly female, presented with alopecia areata, totalis or universalis.

Whole-study results and caveats: Compared with pre-sensitization or healthy control sets, expanded TCRs clustered more. DPC sensitization produced no change in TCRs with frequency above 1 in 1000.

The CDR3 spans 15 residues. Trimming at V came to 2 bases and at J to 14 bases, leaving 12 bases not matched to a gene. From germline, CDR1 is SGHRS and CDR2 YFSETQ. Documented time point: patch test 1, 2 weeks after DPC sensitization. Treatment specified: therapeutic diphenylcyclopropenone sensitization with weekly scalp DPC. TCRdb ran MiXCR on the RACE reads and lists one entry per CDR3 protein. The sample includes some 180,000 distinct CDR3 sequences, 20% to 25% of them seen just once. This clonotype has more than one count but fewer than ten. Its target is unknown. The TCR originated in a woman in her fifties or sixties with alopecia areata. Some clones in this sample may be carry-over from other donors' samples. This chain joins TRBV5-1 and TRBJ2-1, with 11 bases identical to TRBD2. The source material was whole blood, sampled in connection with sensitization to the hapten diphenylcyclopropenone (DPC). As DNA, the CDR3 is TGCGCCAGCAGCTTACAACTAGCGGGAGAAACCATGAAGTTCTTC. Protein: CASSLQLAGETMKFF.